The clone carrying this T cell receptor (beta chain) was counted between two and nine times. Its target is not known. Germline V lookup: CDR1 SGHDN, CDR2 FVKESK. V trimming: 4 bases; J trimming: 2 bases; junction bases outside the gene matches: 4. The CDR3 length is 14 residues. The data derive from a study of cytomegalovirus exposure and HLA in healthy donors. Primers included in the PCR were 60 Vbeta and 13 Jbeta primers. The assay was immunoSEQ multiplex PCR, and TCRdb's table has in-frame clones only and misses some. This sample has over 100,000 clones; roughly 69% occur once, and the top ten carry 2% to 2.5%. Broader study findings: When analyzed later, a missense DCLRE1C variant was found to be linked to TCR beta V- and J-gene trimming. The study put under 200 TCR beta chains on its list as cytomegalovirus-associated. Later analysis showed most CMV-associated TCR beta chains appearing HLA-restricted. As immune exposure information, only CMV serostatus was available.

The V call is TRBV14, the J call TRBJ2-7; TRBD2 agrees at 8 bases. Sequencing input: PBMCs. This clonotype originated in a human donor in good health. CDR3 region: CASSLSGGAYEQYF. The CDR3 bases are TGTGCCAGCAGCCTAAGCGGGGGAGCCTACGAGCAGTACTTC.